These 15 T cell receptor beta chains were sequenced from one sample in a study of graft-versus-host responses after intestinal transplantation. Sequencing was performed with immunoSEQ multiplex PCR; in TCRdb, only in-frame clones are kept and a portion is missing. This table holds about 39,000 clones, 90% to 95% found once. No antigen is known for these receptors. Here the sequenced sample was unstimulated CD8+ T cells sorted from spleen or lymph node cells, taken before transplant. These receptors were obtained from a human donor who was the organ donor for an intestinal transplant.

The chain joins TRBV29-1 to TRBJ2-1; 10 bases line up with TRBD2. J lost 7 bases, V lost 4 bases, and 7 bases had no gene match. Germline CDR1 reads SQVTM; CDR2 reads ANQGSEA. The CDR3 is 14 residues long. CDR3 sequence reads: CSVVVAGGLNEQFF. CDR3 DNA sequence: TGCAGCGTTGTGGTAGCGGGGGGTTTAAATGAGCAGTTCTTC.

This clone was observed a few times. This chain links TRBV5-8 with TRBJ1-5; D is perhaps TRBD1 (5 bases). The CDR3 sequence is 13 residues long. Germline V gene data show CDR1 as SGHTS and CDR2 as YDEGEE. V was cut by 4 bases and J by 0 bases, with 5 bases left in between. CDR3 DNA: TGTGCCAGCAGCACAGGTAGCAATCAGCCCCAGCATTTT. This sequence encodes CASSTGSNQPQHF.

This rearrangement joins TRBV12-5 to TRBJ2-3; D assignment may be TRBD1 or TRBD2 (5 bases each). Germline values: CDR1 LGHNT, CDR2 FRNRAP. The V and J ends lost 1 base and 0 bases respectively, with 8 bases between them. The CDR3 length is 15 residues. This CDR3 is CASGLGDVSTDTQYF. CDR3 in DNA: TGTGCTAGTGGTTTGGGGGACGTCAGCACAGATACGCAGTATTTT. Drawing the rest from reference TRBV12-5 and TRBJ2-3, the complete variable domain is DARVTQTPRHKVTEMGQEVTMRCQPILGHNTVFWYRQTMMQGLELLAYFRNRAPLDDSGMPKDRFSAEMPDATLATLKIQPSEPRDSAVYFCASGLGDVSTDTQYFGPGTRLTVL.

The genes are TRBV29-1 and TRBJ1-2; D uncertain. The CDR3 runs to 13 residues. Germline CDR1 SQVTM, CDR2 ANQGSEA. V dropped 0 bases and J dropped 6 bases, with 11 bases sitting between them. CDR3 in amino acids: CSVEEWIEDGYTF. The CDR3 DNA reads TGCAGCGTTGAAGAATGGATCGAGGATGGCTACACCTTC.

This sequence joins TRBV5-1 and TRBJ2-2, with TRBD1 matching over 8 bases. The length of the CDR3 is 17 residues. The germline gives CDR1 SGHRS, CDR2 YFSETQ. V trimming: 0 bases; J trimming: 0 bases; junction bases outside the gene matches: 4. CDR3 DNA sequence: TGCGCCAGCAGCTTGGTGGACAGGGCCCCGAACACCGGGGAGCTGTTTTTT. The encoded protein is CASSLVDRAPNTGELFF. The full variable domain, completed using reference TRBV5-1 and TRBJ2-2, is KAGVTQTPRYLIKTRGQQVTLSCSPISGHRSVSWYQQTPGQGLQFLFEYFSETQRNKGNFPGRFSGRQFSNSRSEMNVSTLELGDSALYLCASSLVDRAPNTGELFFGEGSRLTVL.

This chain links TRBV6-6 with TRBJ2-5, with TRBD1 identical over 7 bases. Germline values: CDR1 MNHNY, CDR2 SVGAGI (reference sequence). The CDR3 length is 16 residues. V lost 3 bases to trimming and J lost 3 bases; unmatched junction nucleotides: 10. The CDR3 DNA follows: TGTGCCAGCAGTTATACGGGACAGAGCTTGGAAGAGACCCAGTACTTC. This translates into CASSYTGQSLEETQYF.

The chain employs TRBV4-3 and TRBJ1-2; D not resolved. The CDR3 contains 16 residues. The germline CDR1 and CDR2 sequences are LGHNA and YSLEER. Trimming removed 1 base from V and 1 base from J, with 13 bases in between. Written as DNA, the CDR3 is TGCGCCAGCAGCCAAGTCTATCAGGAAATTAACTATGGCTACACCTTC. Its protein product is CASSQVYQEINYGYTF.

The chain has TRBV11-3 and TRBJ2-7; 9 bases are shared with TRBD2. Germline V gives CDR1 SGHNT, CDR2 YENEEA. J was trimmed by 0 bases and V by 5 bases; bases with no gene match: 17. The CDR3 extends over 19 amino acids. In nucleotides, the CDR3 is TGTGCCAGCAGCCCCCCGGGAGCGGGGGGCTCCTCGGACTCCTACGAGCAGTACTTC. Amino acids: CASSPPGAGGSSDSYEQYF. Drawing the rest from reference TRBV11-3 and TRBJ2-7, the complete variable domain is EAGVVQSPRYKIIEKKQPVAFWCNPISGHNTLYWYLQNLGQGPELLIRYENEEAVDDSQLPKDRFSAERLKGVDSTLKIQPAELGDSAVYLCASSPPGAGGSSDSYEQYFGPGTRLTVT.

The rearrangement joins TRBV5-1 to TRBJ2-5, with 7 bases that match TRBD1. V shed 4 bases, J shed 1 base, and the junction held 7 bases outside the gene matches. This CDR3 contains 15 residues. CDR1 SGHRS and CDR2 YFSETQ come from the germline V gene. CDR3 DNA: TGCGCCAGCAGCGGCTGGGGACAGACCCAAGAGACCCAGTACTTC. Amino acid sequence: CASSGWGQTQETQYF.

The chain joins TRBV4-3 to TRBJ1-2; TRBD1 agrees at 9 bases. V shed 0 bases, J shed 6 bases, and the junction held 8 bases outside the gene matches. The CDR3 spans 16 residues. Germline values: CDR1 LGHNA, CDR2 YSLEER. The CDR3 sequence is CASSQDQRTGVDGYTF. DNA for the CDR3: TGCGCCAGCAGCCAAGATCAGAGGACAGGGGTGGATGGCTACACCTTC.

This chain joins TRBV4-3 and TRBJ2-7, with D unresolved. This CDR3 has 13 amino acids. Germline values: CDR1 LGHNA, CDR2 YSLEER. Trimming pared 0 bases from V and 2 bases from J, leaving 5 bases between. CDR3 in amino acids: CASSQDTTYEQYF. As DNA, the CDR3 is TGCGCCAGCAGCCAAGATACGACCTACGAGCAGTACTTC.

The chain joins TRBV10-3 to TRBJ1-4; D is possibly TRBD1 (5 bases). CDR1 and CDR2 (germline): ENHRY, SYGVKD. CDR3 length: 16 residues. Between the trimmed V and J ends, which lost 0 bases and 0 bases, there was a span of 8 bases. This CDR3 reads CAISESDSSTNEKLFF. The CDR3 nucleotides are TGTGCCATCAGTGAGTCTGACAGCTCAACTAATGAAAAACTGTTTTTT.

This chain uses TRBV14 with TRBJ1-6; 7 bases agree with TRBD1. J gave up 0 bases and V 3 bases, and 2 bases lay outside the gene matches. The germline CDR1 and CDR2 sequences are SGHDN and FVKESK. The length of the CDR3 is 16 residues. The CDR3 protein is CASSQGQTSYNSPLHF. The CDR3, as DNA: TGTGCCAGCAGCCAGGGACAGACCTCCTATAATTCACCCCTCCACTTT.

The CDR3 reads CASSQSRGSFEQFF. CDR3 sequence (DNA): TGCGCCAGCAGTCAATCACGGGGTTCGTTTGAGCAGTTCTTC. The rearrangement uses TRBV23-1 and TRBJ2-1; D perhaps matches TRBD2 (5 bases). TRBV23-1 counts as an open reading frame of uncertain function. The CDR3 extends over 14 amino acids. Deletions cut 0 bases from V and 9 bases from J, with 12 bases between.

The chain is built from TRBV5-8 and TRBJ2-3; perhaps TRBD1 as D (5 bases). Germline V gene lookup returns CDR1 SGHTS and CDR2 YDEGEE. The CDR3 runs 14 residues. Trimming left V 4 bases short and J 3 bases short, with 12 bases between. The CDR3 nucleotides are TGTGCCAGCAGCCCGTCCCCAGGGACAGATACGCAGTATTTT. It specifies CASSPSPGTDTQYF.